A single sample is the source of the 13 T cell receptor beta chains below, sequenced in a study of T cell repertoires in cytomegalovirus infection. MiXCR, applied by TCRdb to the reads, yields one record per CDR3 protein. The table lists roughly 250,000 distinct CDR3 sequences, 12% of them singletons, with about 1.5% in the top ten. The source material was PBMCs. Every receptor here comes from a human donor in good health (CMV status not recorded). Some clones in this sample may be carry-over from other donors' samples.

This clonotype was found many times. The chain uses TRBV6-1 and TRBJ1-5, with D possibly TRBD1 on 6 matching bases. The germline V gene has CDR1 MNHNS and CDR2 SASEGT. V was trimmed by 2 bases and J by 4 bases, leaving 12 bases between them. The length of the CDR3 is 15 residues. CDR3 in DNA: TGTGCCAGCAGTGAATCCGGACAGCAGAATCAGCCCCAGCATTTT. Translated: CASSESGQQNQPQHF.

This clonotype has a count of ten or more. This chain links TRBV7-2 with TRBJ2-7; 8 bases fit TRBD1. The CDR3 has 15 amino acids. Looked up from germline, CDR1 is SGHTA and CDR2 is FQGNSA. V shed 4 bases and J 2 bases; nucleotides not matched to a gene: 7. DNA of the CDR3: TGTGCCAGCAGCTCTCACTCACAGGGGGCCTACGAGCAGTACTTC. Protein sequence: CASSSHSQGAYEQYF.

This clonotype was detected many times. The chain links TRBV28 to TRBJ1-2, with D perhaps matching TRBD1 (5 bases). Germline V gene data show CDR1 as MDHEN and CDR2 as SYDVKM. The CDR3 spans 11 residues. The CDR3 DNA reads TGTGCATTAGGGGAAGGGTATGGCTACACCTTC. Encoded protein: CALGEGYGYTF.

Many counts were recorded for this clonotype. The chain recombines TRBV7-2 with TRBJ1-2; no clear D gene. V lost 6 bases to trimming and J lost 2 bases, with 13 bases between them. Germline values: CDR1 SGHTA, CDR2 FQGNSA. The CDR3 sequence is 14 residues long. CDR3 loop: CASSPPWRNYGYTF. CDR3 DNA: TGTGCCAGCAGTCCCCCGTGGCGGAACTATGGCTACACCTTC.

This clonotype has a count of ten or more. The rearrangement uses TRBV5-1 and TRBJ2-1, with 9 bases fitting TRBD2. Germline CDR1 is SGHRS and CDR2 is YFSETQ. This CDR3 is 18 amino acids long. V was clipped by 4 bases and J by 0 bases; unmatched bases: 11. CDR3 protein: CASSPEAGGISSYNEQFF. As DNA, the CDR3 is TGCGCCAGCAGCCCTGAGGCGGGAGGGATAAGCTCCTACAATGAGCAGTTCTTC.

This clonotype occurred many times. This chain links TRBV5-6 with TRBJ2-7, with D possibly TRBD1 on 5 matching bases. The V end was cut by 3 bases, the J end by 0 bases, with 10 bases between. CDR3 length equals 14 residues. Germline CDR1 SGHDT, CDR2 YYEEEE. For the CDR3, the DNA is TGTGCCAGCAGCTGGCAGGGCATCTCCTACGAGCAGTACTTC. Residues: CASSWQGISYEQYF.

The sample holds many counts of this clonotype. The chain links TRBV18 to TRBJ1-1, with D perhaps matching TRBD1 (5 bases). This CDR3 spans 14 amino acids. Germline V gene lookup returns CDR1 KGHSH and CDR2 LQKENI. V lost 2 bases to trimming and J lost 5 bases, with 12 bases between them. CDR3 protein: CASSPRDGGTEAFF. The CDR3 region has the DNA TGTGCCAGCTCACCAAGGGACGGCGGGACTGAAGCTTTCTTT.

This clonotype showed up many times. The chain links TRBV10-3 to TRBJ2-5, with a tentative D call TRBD2 (7 bases). The CDR3 length is 14 residues. Germline lookup yields CDR1 ENHRY and CDR2 SYGVKD. V shed 5 bases and J shed 3 bases, with 13 bases lying between them. The CDR3 is CAISTGGSKETQYF. The CDR3 nucleotides are TGTGCCATCAGTACGGGGGGCTCGAAAGAGACCCAGTACTTC.

The table lists this clonotype with a few counts. The chain carries TRBV19 and TRBJ1-2; D unresolved. This CDR3 is built from 11 residues. Germline V CDR1 and CDR2: LNHDA, SQIVND (reference sequence). V lost 6 bases and J 9 bases, leaving 11 bases between the germline ends. The CDR3 sequence is CASRTGGSYTF. The CDR3 DNA sequence: TGTGCCAGTAGGACCGGTGGGAGCTACACCTTC.

This clonotype turned up a few times. The chain couples TRBV2 to TRBJ1-2, with TRBD1 identical over 7 bases. The CDR3 length is 13 residues. Germline V lookup: CDR1 SNHLY, CDR2 FYNNEI. With V trimmed by 6 bases and J by 8 bases, 9 bases remained unmatched. CDR3 residues: CASSPGQSIGYTF. As DNA, the CDR3 is TGTGCCAGCAGCCCGGGACAGAGCATAGGCTACACCTTC.

There are many counts of this clonotype. V is TRBV20-1 and J is TRBJ2-7, with 9 bases identical to TRBD1. The CDR3 has 15 amino acids. V dropped 6 bases and J dropped 4; count of bases not matched to a gene: 13. Germline V gives CDR1 DFQATT, CDR2 SNEGSKA (reference sequence). This chain's CDR3 is CSAIWPGQGGYEQYF. The DNA of the CDR3 is TGCAGTGCAATTTGGCCGGGACAGGGAGGTTACGAGCAGTACTTC.

This clonotype was seen many times. This chain links TRBV7-2 with TRBJ2-1, with TRBD1 identical over 8 bases. Trimming took 0 bases from V and 4 from J; bases not matched to a gene: 2. Germline CDR1 and CDR2: SGHTA and FQGNSA. This CDR3 contains 15 residues. The DNA of the CDR3 is TGTGCCAGCAGCTTAGCGGGACAGGTTTACAATGAGCAGTTCTTC. Translating it yields CASSLAGQVYNEQFF.

The sample holds many counts of this clonotype. V usage is TRBV7-7 and J usage is TRBJ2-5, with a possible D match to TRBD2 (6 bases). Germline assignment: CDR1 SSHAT and CDR2 FNYEAQ (reference sequence). The CDR3 consists of 14 residues. Between the trimmed V and J ends, which lost 1 base and 5 bases, there was a span of 11 bases. Here the CDR3 DNA reads TGTGCCAGCAGCTTAGATGGAGGGGTCGAGACCCAGTACTTC. This gives the protein CASSLDGGVETQYF. The entire variable domain, with the rest obtained from reference TRBV7-7 and TRBJ2-5, is as follows: GAGVSQSPRYKVTKRGQDVTLRCDPISSHATLYWYQQALGQGPEFLTYFNYEAQPDKSGLPSDRFSAERPEGSISTLTIQRTEQRDSAMYRCASSLDGGVETQYFGPGTRLLVL.